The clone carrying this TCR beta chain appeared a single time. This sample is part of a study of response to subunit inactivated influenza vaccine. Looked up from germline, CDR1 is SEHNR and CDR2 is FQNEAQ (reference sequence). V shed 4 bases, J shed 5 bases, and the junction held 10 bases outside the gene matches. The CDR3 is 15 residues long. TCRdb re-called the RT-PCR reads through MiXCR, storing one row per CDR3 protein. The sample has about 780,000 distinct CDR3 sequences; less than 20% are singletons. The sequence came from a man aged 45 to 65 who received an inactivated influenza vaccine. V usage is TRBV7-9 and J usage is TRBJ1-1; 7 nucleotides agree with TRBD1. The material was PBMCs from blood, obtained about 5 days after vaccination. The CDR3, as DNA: TGTGCCAGCAGCTCCATACCTCTGACAGGGACTGAAGCTTTCTTT. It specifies CASSSIPLTGTEAFF.